This TCR beta chain was retrieved from a study of T cells in lung cancer brain metastases. V lost 0 bases and J lost 0, with 14 bases in between. The CDR3 has 17 residues. The germline CDR1 and CDR2 sequences are LNHNV and YYDKDF (reference sequence). TCRdb keeps only in-frame clones here, not all; method: immunoSEQ multiplex PCR. Altogether approximately 5,300 clones are present, 70% to 90% being singletons, with the ten largest covering less than 3.5%. Patients had resection for synchronous oligometastatic disease or delayed recurrence of a solitary brain metastasis. Exclusion applied to any patient with a history of multiple malignancies.

This sequence originates from a woman in her forties or fifties with non-small cell lung cancer. The sample was tumor tissue from the primary lung tumor. The V gene is TRBV15, the J gene TRBJ1-1; D call uncertain. In DNA form, the CDR3 reads TGTGCCACCAGCAGAGATCGGCAGATCCGGATGAACACTGAAGCTTTCTTT. It codes for CATSRDRQIRMNTEAFF.